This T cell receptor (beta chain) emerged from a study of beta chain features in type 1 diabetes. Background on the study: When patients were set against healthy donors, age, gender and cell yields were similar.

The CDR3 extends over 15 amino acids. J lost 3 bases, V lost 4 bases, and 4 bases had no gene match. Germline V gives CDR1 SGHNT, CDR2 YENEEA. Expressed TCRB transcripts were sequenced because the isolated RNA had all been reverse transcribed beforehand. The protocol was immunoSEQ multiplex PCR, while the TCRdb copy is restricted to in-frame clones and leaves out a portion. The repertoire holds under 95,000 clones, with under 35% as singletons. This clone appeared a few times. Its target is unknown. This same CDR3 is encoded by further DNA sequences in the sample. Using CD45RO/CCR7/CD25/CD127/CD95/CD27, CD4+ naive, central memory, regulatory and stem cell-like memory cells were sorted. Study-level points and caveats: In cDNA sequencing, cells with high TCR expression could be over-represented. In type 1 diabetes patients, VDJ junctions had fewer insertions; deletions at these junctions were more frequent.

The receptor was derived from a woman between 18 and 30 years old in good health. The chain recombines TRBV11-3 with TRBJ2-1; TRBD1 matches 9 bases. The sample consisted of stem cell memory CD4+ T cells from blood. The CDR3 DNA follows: TGTGCCAGCAGCTCGGGACAGGGCGGCTACAATGAGCAGTTCTTC. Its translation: CASSSGQGGYNEQFF.